The next 14 T cell receptor beta chains were all read from a single sample in a study. One entry per CDR3 protein, called by TCRdb with MiXCR from the 5' RACE reads. The table lists about 42,000 distinct CDR3 sequences, roughly a fifth of them singletons, with about 4.1% in the top ten. Cells sorted as Tregs were CD4+, CD25+ and CD127-/low. The source material was Tregs sorted from blood. These receptors were collected from a female donor with breast cancer.

This clonotype was observed many times. In DNA form, the CDR3 reads TGTGCCAGCAGCCCCGACCCGACGAGAGACACGCAGTATTTT. Protein: CASSPDPTRDTQYF. The chain employs TRBV5-8 and TRBJ2-3; D gene unclear. The V and J ends lost 4 bases and 9 bases respectively, with 18 bases between them. The CDR3 has 14 residues. CDR1 is SGHTS and CDR2 is YDEGEE in the germline V gene.

This clonotype was recorded at least ten times. The chain recombines TRBV5-1 with TRBJ2-3; D ambiguous. The V and J ends lost 0 bases and 4 bases respectively, with 3 bases between them. The CDR3 is 12 residues long. Per the germline V gene, CDR1 is SGHRS and CDR2 is YFSETQ. The CDR3 region has the DNA TGCGCCAGCAGCTTGGGAGCAGATACGCAGTATTTT. It translates to CASSLGADTQYF.

This clonotype was observed many times. The J gene is TRBJ1-1, the V gene TRBV20-1; D gene ambiguous. The V and J ends lost 5 bases and 6 bases respectively, with 13 bases between them. There are 12 residues in the CDR3. Germline CDR1 and CDR2: DFQATT and SNEGSKA (reference sequence). The CDR3 protein is CSAVGNFAEAFF. CDR3 nucleotide sequence: TGCAGTGCTGTTGGGAATTTCGCTGAAGCTTTCTTT.

This clonotype was counted a single time. The junction and the germline gene differ at one end; a read error may be behind it. The V and J genes are TRBV7-9 and TRBJ1-2; D is ambiguous. CDR3 size: 13 residues. Germline lookup yields CDR1 SEHNR and CDR2 FQNEAQ (reference sequence). Here the CDR3 reads CASSLGKVYDYTF. The CDR3, as DNA: TGTGCCAGCAGCTTAGGCAAGGTCTATGACTACACCTTC. The whole variable domain, filled in from reference TRBV7-9 and TRBJ1-2, reads DTGVSQNPRHKITKRGQNVTFRCDPISEHNRLYWYRQTLGQGPEFLTYFQNEAQLEKSRLLSDRFSAERPKGSFSTLEIQRTEQGDSAMYLCASSLGKVYDYTFGSGTRLTVV.

The chain joins TRBV7-2 to TRBJ2-3; 13 bases match TRBD2. The CDR3 sequence is 18 residues long. Germline values: CDR1 SGHTA, CDR2 FQGNSA. J lost 2 bases, V lost 2 bases, and 7 bases had no gene match. The CDR3 coding sequence is TGTGCCAGCAGCTTATACAGGACTAGCGGGAGTACCACAGATACGCAGTATTTT. Its protein is CASSLYRTSGSTTDTQYF.

The rearrangement links TRBV20-1 to TRBJ2-7; 9 bases map to TRBD1. V lost 5 bases and J lost 5; bases outside the gene matches: 10. The germline CDR1 and CDR2 sequences are DFQATT and SNEGSKA (reference sequence). The CDR3 covers 14 residues. The DNA of the CDR3 is TGCAGTGCTCAAACCCGGGACAGGGTTGACGAGCAGTACTTC. This codes for CSAQTRDRVDEQYF.

The chain uses TRBV27 and TRBJ2-7; D is possibly TRBD1 (6 bases). Deletions cut 3 bases from V and 2 bases from J, with 11 bases between. The CDR3 contains 14 residues. Looked up from germline, CDR1 is MNHEY and CDR2 is SMNVEV (reference sequence). The CDR3 DNA follows: TGTGCCAGCAGTTTTGCGGACAGTGCCTACGAGCAGTACTTC. Protein product: CASSFADSAYEQYF.

Turning to this clonotype: Given a much more abundant clone one base away, this may be a read error. The chain combines TRBV5-1 with TRBJ2-7, with TRBD2 as a possible D gene (6 bases). CDR1 and CDR2 from the germline V gene are SGHRS and YFSETQ. The CDR3 loop spans 15 amino acids. The DNA for the CDR3 is TGCGCCAGCATCTTGGGTTCGGGAGAGTTATACGAGCAGTACTTC. Its protein is CASILGSGELYEQYF. Variable domain in full (rest from reference TRBV5-1 and TRBJ2-7): KAGVTQTPRYLIKTRGQQVTLSCSPISGHRSVSWYQQTPGQGLQFLFEYFSETQRNKGNFPGRFSGRQFSNSRSEMNVSTLELGDSALYLCASILGSGELYEQYFGPGTRLTVT.

This clonotype was counted a few times. The chain employs TRBV24-1 and TRBJ2-1; D might be TRBD1 (5 bases). The CDR3 runs to 14 residues. Germline CDR1 is KGHDR and CDR2 is SFDVKD. V gave up 12 bases and J gave up 3 bases, with 17 bases separating them. CDR3 loop: CAALIGVDYNEQFF. The CDR3 coding sequence is TGTGCCGCCCTTATAGGGGTTGACTACAATGAGCAGTTCTTC.

About this clonotype itself: The junction departs from the called germline gene at one end, perhaps through a read error. The chain uses TRBV9 and TRBJ1-1, with D perhaps TRBD1 (5 bases). In germline, CDR1 is SGDLS, CDR2 YYNGEE. This CDR3 region has 16 residues. DNA for the CDR3: TGTGCCAGCAGCTTCACAGTGGGGCGGCTGAACACTGGAGCTTTCTTT. It is translated as CASSFTVGRLNTGAFF. Full variable domain (missing parts from reference TRBV9 and TRBJ1-1): DSGVTQTPKHLITATGQRVTLRCSPRSGDLSVYWYQQSLDQGLQFLIQYYNGEERAKGNILERFSAQQFPDLHSELNLSSLELGDSALYFCASSFTVGRLNTGAFFGQGTRLTVV.

This clonotype has a handful of counts. The V gene is TRBV7-8, the J gene TRBJ2-7; D tentatively fits TRBD1 or TRBD2 (5 bases each). The CDR3 spans 13 residues. Trimming left V 5 bases short and J 5 bases short, with 13 bases between. Germline loops: CDR1 SGHVS, CDR2 FQNEAQ. CDR3 in amino acids: CASSPRDPHEQYF. In DNA, the CDR3 is TGTGCCAGCAGCCCCCGGGACCCCCACGAGCAGTACTTC.

This clonotype was found a few times. The chain couples TRBV7-9 to TRBJ1-2; a possible D gene is TRBD1 (6 bases). The CDR3 contains 15 residues. From germline, CDR1 is SEHNR and CDR2 FQNEAQ (reference sequence). Trimming cost V 3 bases and J 7 bases, with 18 bases left between them. As DNA, the CDR3 is TGTGCCAGCAGCTTGGAACAGGGATTGTCCCCTGGCTACACCTTC. Translation gives CASSLEQGLSPGYTF.

This clonotype is a singleton in its sample. The rearrangement uses TRBV7-2 and TRBJ2-7; no reliable D call. Germline CDR1 is SGHTA and CDR2 is FQGNSA. This CDR3 comprises 15 residues. Trimming took off 1 base at V and 3 bases at J, with 13 bases between the two ends. Here the CDR3 DNA reads TGTGCCAGCAGCTTAGACAGCGCAGCGAGCTACGAGCAGTACTTC. It translates to CASSLDSAASYEQYF.

By share, this clonotype counts as medium-sized. The V call is TRBV5-1, the J call TRBJ1-2; D might be TRBD1 (5 bases). CDR3 length equals 15 residues. Trimming took off 0 bases at V and 8 bases at J, with 17 bases between the two ends. Germline-derived CDR1 and CDR2 are SGHRS and YFSETQ. CDR3 residues: CASSLGQGSVSGYTF. DNA for the CDR3: TGCGCCAGCAGCTTGGGTCAGGGTTCGGTTAGCGGCTACACCTTC.